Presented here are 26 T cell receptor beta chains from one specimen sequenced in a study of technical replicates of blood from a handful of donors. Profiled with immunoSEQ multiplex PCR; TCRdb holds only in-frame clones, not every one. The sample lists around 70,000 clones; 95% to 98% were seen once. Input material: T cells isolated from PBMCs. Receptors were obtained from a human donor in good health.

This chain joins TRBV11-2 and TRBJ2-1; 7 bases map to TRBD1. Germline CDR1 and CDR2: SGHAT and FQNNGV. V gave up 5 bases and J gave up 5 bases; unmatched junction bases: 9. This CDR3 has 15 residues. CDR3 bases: TGTGCCAGCAGCGTCAGGGGGACCGGAGACAATGAGCAGTTCTTC. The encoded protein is CASSVRGTGDNEQFF. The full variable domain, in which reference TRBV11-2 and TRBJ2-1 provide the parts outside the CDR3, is EAGVAQSPRYKIIEKRQSVAFWCNPISGHATLYWYQQILGQGPKLLIQFQNNGVVDDSQLPKDRFSAERLKGVDSTLKIQPAKLEDSAVYLCASSVRGTGDNEQFFGPGTRLTVL.

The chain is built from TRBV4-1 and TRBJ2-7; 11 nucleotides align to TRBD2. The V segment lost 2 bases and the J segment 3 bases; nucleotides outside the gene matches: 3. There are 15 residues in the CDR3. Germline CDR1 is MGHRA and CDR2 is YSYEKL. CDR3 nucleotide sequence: TGCGCCAGCAGCCAACTGGGACTAGCGGTCTACGAGCAGTACTTC. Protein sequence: CASSQLGLAVYEQYF.

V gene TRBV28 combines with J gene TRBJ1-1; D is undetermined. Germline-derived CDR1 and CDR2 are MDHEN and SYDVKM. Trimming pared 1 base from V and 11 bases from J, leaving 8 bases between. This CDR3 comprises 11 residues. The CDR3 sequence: CASSLFGLAFF. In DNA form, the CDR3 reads TGTGCCAGCAGTTTATTCGGTTTGGCTTTCTTT.

CDR3 residues: CAWGAPYGYTF. The CDR3 coding sequence is TGTGCCTGGGGGGCACCTTATGGCTACACCTTC. This sequence joins TRBV30 and TRBJ1-2; tentative D call: TRBD1 (5 bases). V was pared by 5 bases and J by 5 bases, with 9 bases between. The CDR3 is made up of 11 amino acids. The V gene's germline CDR1 is GTSNPN and CDR2 SVGIG (reference sequence).

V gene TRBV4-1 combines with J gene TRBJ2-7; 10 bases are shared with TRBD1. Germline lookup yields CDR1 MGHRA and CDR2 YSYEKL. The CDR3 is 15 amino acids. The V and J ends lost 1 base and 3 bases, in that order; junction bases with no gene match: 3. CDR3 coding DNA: TGCGCCAGCAGCCAAGCCGGGACAGGGGACTACGAGCAGTACTTC. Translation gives CASSQAGTGDYEQYF.

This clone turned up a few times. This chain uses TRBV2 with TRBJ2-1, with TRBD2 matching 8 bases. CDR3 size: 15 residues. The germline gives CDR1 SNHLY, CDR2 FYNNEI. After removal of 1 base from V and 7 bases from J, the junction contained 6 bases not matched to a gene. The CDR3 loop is CASSEGGRPGNEQFF. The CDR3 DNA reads TGTGCCAGCAGTGAAGGCGGGAGGCCGGGGAATGAGCAGTTCTTC. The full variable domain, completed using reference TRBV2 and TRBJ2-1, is EPEVTQTPSHQVTQMGQEVILRCVPISNHLYFYWYRQILGQKVEFLVSFYNNEISEKSEIFDDQFSVERPDGSNFTLKIRSTKLEDSAMYFCASSEGGRPGNEQFFGPGTRLTVL.

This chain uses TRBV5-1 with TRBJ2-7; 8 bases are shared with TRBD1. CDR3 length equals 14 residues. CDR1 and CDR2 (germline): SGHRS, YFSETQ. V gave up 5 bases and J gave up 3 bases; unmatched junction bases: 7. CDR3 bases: TGCGCCAGCAGACCCGGGACAGGACTCTACGAGCAGTACTTC. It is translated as CASRPGTGLYEQYF.

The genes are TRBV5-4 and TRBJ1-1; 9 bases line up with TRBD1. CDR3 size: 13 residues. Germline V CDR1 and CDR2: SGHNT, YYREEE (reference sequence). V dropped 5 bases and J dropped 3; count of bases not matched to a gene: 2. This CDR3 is CASRWDRDTEAFF. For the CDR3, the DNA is TGTGCCAGCAGATGGGACAGGGACACTGAAGCTTTCTTT.

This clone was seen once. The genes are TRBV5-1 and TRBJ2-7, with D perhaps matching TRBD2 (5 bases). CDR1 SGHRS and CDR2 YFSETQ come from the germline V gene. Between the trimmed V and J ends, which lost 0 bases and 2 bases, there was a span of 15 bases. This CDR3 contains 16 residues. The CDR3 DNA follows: TGCGCCAGCAGCTTGGCCTTTCGGACTGGAACCTACGAGCAGTACTTC. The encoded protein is CASSLAFRTGTYEQYF.

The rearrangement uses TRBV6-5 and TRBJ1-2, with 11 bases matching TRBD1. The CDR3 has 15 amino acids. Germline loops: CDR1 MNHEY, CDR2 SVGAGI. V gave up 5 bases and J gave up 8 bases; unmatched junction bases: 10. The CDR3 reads CASSPPPGQGVGYTF. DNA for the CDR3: TGTGCCAGCAGTCCGCCCCCGGGACAGGGGGTAGGCTACACCTTC.

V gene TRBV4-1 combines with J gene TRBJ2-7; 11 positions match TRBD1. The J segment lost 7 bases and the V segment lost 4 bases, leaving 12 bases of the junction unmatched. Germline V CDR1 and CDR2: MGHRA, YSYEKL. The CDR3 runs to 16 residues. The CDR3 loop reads CASSLRLDRGPLEQYF. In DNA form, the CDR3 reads TGCGCCAGCAGCCTCCGACTGGACAGGGGGCCCCTGGAGCAGTACTTC.

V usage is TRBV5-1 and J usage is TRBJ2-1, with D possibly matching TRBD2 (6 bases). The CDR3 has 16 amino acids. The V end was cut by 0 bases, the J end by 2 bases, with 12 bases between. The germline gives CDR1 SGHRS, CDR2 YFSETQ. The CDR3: CASSLGASVAYNEQFF. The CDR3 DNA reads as TGCGCCAGCAGCTTGGGTGCTAGCGTGGCCTACAATGAGCAGTTCTTC.

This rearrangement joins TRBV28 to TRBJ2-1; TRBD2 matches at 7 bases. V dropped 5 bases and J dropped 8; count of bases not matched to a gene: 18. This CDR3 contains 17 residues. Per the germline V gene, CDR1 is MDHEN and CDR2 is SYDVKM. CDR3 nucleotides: TGTGCCAGCAGTCCAGAGGCGGGCGGGAGAATAGCAGATGAGCAGTTCTTC. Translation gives CASSPEAGGRIADEQFF. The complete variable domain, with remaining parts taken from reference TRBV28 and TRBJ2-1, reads DVKVTQSSRYLVKRTGEKVFLECVQDMDHENMFWYRQDPGLGLRLIYFSYDVKMKEKGDIPEGYSVSREKKERFSLILESASTNQTSMYLCASSPEAGGRIADEQFFGPGTRLTVL.

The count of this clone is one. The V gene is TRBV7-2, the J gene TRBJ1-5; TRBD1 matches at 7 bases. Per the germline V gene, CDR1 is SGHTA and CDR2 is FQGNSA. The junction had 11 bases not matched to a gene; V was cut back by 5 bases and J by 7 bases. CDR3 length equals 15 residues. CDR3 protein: CASSRDISGGQPQHF. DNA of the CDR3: TGTGCCAGCAGCCGAGACATATCAGGGGGGCAGCCCCAGCATTTT.

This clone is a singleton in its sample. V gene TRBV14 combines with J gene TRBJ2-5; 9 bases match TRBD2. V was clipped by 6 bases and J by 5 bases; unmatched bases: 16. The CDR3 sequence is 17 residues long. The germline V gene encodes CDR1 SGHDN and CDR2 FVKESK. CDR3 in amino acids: CASRPWTSDDKRETQYF. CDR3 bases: TGTGCCAGCAGACCCTGGACTAGCGACGATAAGAGGGAGACCCAGTACTTC.

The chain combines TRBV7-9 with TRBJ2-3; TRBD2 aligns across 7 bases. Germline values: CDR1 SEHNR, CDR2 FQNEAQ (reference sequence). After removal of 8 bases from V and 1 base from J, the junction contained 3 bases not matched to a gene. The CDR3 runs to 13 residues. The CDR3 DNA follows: TGTGCCAGCCTGGCGGGAGGCACAGATACGCAGTATTTT. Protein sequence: CASLAGGTDTQYF.

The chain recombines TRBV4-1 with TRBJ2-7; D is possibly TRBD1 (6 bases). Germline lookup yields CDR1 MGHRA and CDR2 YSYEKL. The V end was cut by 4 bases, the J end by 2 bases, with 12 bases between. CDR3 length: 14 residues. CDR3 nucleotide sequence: TGCGCCAGCAGCCGGTTGACAGGAGCCTACGAGCAGTACTTC. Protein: CASSRLTGAYEQYF.

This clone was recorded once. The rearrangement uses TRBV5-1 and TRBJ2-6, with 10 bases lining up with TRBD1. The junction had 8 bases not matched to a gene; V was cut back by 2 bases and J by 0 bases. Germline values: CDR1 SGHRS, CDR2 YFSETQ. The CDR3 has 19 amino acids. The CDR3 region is CASSFTRQGASSGANVLTF. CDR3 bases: TGCGCCAGCAGCTTCACTCGACAGGGGGCTAGCTCTGGGGCCAACGTCCTGACTTTC. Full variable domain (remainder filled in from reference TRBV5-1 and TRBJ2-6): KAGVTQTPRYLIKTRGQQVTLSCSPISGHRSVSWYQQTPGQGLQFLFEYFSETQRNKGNFPGRFSGRQFSNSRSEMNVSTLELGDSALYLCASSFTRQGASSGANVLTFGAGSRLTVL.

Here the CDR3 reads CASTLGPGGSSNQPQHF. CDR3 DNA: TGTGCCAGCACTCTAGGGCCAGGGGGCTCTAGCAATCAGCCCCAGCATTTT. The chain carries TRBV11-2 and TRBJ1-5, with TRBD1 matching 8 bases. CDR1 and CDR2 from the germline V gene are SGHAT and FQNNGV. The V and J ends lost 7 bases and 0 bases, in that order; junction bases with no gene match: 11. The CDR3 is 17 residues long.

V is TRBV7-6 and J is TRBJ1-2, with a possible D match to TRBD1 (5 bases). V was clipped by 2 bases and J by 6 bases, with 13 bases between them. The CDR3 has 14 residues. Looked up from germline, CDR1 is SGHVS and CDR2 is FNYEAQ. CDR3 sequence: CASSLSPGGDGYTF. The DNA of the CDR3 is TGTGCCAGCAGCTTAAGCCCGGGAGGGGATGGCTACACCTTC.

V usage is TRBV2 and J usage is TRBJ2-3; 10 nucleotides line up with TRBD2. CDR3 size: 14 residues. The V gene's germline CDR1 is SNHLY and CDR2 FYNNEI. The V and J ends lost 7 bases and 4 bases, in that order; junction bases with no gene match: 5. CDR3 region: CASIELAGPDTQYF. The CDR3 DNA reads TGTGCCAGCATAGAACTAGCGGGGCCAGATACGCAGTATTTT. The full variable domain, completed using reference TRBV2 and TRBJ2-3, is EPEVTQTPSHQVTQMGQEVILRCVPISNHLYFYWYRQILGQKVEFLVSFYNNEISEKSEIFDDQFSVERPDGSNFTLKIRSTKLEDSAMYFCASIELAGPDTQYFGPGTRLTVL.

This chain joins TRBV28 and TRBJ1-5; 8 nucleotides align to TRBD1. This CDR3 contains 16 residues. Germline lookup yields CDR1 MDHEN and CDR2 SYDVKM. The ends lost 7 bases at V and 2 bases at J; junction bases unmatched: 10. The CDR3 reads CASTFSGGFGNQPQHF. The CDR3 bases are TGTGCCAGCACCTTTTCAGGGGGCTTTGGCAATCAGCCCCAGCATTTT.

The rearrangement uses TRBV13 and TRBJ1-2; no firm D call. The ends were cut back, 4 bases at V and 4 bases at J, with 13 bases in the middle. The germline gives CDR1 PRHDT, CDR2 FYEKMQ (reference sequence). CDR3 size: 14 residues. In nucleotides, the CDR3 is TGTGCCAGCAGCTCCGCGAGGGATGTCTATGGCTACACCTTC. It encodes CASSSARDVYGYTF.

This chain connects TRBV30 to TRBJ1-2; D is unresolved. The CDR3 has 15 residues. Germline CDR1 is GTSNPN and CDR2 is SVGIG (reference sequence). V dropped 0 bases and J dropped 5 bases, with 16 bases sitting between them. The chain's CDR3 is CAWSVIAGHIYGYTF. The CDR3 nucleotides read TGTGCCTGGAGTGTAATTGCAGGTCATATTTATGGCTACACCTTC.

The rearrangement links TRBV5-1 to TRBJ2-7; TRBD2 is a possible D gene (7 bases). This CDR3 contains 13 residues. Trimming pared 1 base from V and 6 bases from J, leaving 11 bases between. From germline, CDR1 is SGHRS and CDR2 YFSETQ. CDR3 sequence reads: CASSLYREGEQYF. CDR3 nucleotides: TGCGCCAGCAGCTTGTACAGGGAGGGCGAGCAGTACTTC. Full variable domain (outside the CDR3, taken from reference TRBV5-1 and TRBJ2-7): KAGVTQTPRYLIKTRGQQVTLSCSPISGHRSVSWYQQTPGQGLQFLFEYFSETQRNKGNFPGRFSGRQFSNSRSEMNVSTLELGDSALYLCASSLYREGEQYFGPGTRLTVT.

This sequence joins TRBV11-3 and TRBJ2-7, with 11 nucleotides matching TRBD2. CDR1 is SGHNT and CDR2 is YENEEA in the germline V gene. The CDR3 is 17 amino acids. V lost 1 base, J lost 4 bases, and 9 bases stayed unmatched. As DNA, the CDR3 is TGTGCCAGCAGCTTAGGCGGGCTCGCTAGCGGGAGGTACGAGCAGTACTTC. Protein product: CASSLGGLASGRYEQYF.